These 14 T cell receptor beta chains came from one sample sequenced in a study of Graves' ophthalmopathy and Graves' hyperthyroidism. Scientists amplified the TCR beta CDR3 regions from RNA transcripts. HTBI-primed RT-PCR formed the first round, and a multiplex PCR formed the second. TCRdb ran MiXCR on the multiplex PCR reads and lists one entry per CDR3 protein. The profile shows under 800,000 distinct CDR3 sequences, 22% of them singletons. Material: peripheral blood. The receptors come from a woman aged 18-29 years with stable Graves' hyperthyroidism. Some clones in this sample may be carry-over from other donors' samples.

This clonotype was picked up one time. The chain couples TRBV29-1 to TRBJ1-5; D is unresolved. CDR1 is SQVTM and CDR2 is ANQGSEA in the germline V gene. Trimming stripped 7 bases from V and 6 bases from J, with 16 bases between. This CDR3 has 13 amino acids. CDR3 loop: CSGGPANGQPQHF. CDR3 coding DNA: TGCAGCGGCGGACCCGCAAACGGTCAGCCCCAGCATTTT. The full variable domain, with the rest looked up from reference TRBV29-1 and TRBJ1-5, is SAVISQKPSRDICQRGTSLTIQCQVDSQVTMMFWYRQQPGQSLTLIATANQGSEATYESGFVIDKFPISRPNLTFSTLTVSNMSPEDSSIYLCSGGPANGQPQHFGDGTRLSIL.

The chain carries TRBV28 and TRBJ1-1; D unclear. The germline gives CDR1 MDHEN, CDR2 SYDVKM. V shed 7 bases and J shed 0 bases, with 21 bases lying between them. The CDR3 contains 17 residues. The CDR3 protein is CASTRNWAVVMNTEAFF. CDR3 nucleotide sequence: TGTGCCAGCACCCGAAATTGGGCAGTGGTTATGAACACTGAAGCTTTCTTT.

The sample holds many counts of this clonotype. The rearrangement joins TRBV5-1 to TRBJ2-5, with 8 bases that match TRBD2. CDR1 is SGHRS, CDR2 YFSETQ, per germline. This CDR3 spans 14 amino acids. J gave up 5 bases and V 2 bases, and 5 bases lay outside the gene matches. The CDR3 region is CASSFGGGTETQYF. CDR3 coding DNA: TGCGCCAGCAGCTTCGGCGGGGGGACCGAGACCCAGTACTTC.

Many counts were recorded for this clonotype. The V gene is TRBV7-2, the J gene TRBJ2-5; D unresolved. This CDR3 spans 14 amino acids. Trimming removed 5 bases from V and 3 bases from J, with 13 bases in between. CDR1 and CDR2 (germline): SGHTA, FQGNSA. The CDR3 sequence: CASSPYATKETQYF. The CDR3 DNA follows: TGTGCCAGCAGCCCGTATGCGACAAAAGAGACCCAGTACTTC.

This clonotype was seen at least ten times. This chain connects TRBV25-1 to TRBJ2-5, with 12 nucleotides matching TRBD2. V was pared by 3 bases and J by 2 bases, with 10 bases of the junction left unmatched. Germline-derived CDR1 and CDR2 are MGHDK and SYGVNS. The CDR3 has 18 amino acids. CDR3 DNA: TGTGCCAGCAGTGATCTGGGTCTAGCGGGGGGGGAGCAAGAGACCCAGTACTTC. This encodes CASSDLGLAGGEQETQYF.

This clonotype was recorded at least ten times. This chain joins TRBV20-1 and TRBJ2-2; maybe TRBD1 (5 bases). Trimming cost V 0 bases and J 7 bases, with 12 bases left between them. This CDR3 has 14 amino acids. Germline lookup yields CDR1 DFQATT and CDR2 SNEGSKA (reference sequence). The CDR3 reads CSARDGAVGGELFF. For the CDR3, the DNA is TGCAGTGCTAGAGATGGGGCAGTCGGCGGGGAGCTGTTTTTT.

J is TRBJ2-7 and V is TRBV5-1; 7 bases are shared with TRBD1. V gave up 3 bases and J gave up 3 bases; unmatched junction bases: 6. Per germline, CDR1 SGHRS and CDR2 YFSETQ. CDR3 length equals 14 residues. The CDR3, as DNA: TGCGCCAGCAGCTCGACAGGGTCCCGCTACGAGCAGTACTTC. Translation gives CASSSTGSRYEQYF.

This clonotype was picked up many times. The chain couples TRBV7-2 to TRBJ2-5, with 8 bases identical to TRBD2. The J segment lost 4 bases and the V segment lost 1 base, leaving 5 bases of the junction unmatched. Per the germline V gene, CDR1 is SGHTA and CDR2 is FQGNSA. There are 15 residues in the CDR3. DNA of the CDR3: TGTGCCAGCAGCTTAGGTGGGAGCGGGGGAGAGACCCAGTACTTC. This sequence encodes CASSLGGSGGETQYF. Filled out from reference TRBV7-2 and TRBJ2-5, the complete variable domain reads GAGVSQSPSNKVTEKGKDVELRCDPISGHTALYWYRQSLGQGLEFLIYFQGNSAPDKSGLPSDRFSAERTGGSVSTLTIQRTQQEDSAVYLCASSLGGSGGETQYFGPGTRLLVL.

This clonotype has ten or more counts. The V call is TRBV9, the J call TRBJ2-7; 10 nucleotides agree with TRBD2. V dropped 10 bases and J dropped 1; count of bases not matched to a gene: 17. Looked up from germline, CDR1 is SGDLS and CDR2 is YYNGEE. This CDR3 region has 17 residues. The CDR3 sequence is CAPRSASGGGPSYEQYF. CDR3 sequence (DNA): TGTGCCCCGCGTAGTGCTAGCGGGGGAGGGCCTTCCTACGAGCAGTACTTC. Drawing the rest from reference TRBV9 and TRBJ2-7, the complete variable domain is DSGVTQTPKHLITATGQRVTLRCSPRSGDLSVYWYQQSLDQGLQFLIQYYNGEERAKGNILERFSAQQFPDLHSELNLSSLELGDSALYFCAPRSASGGGPSYEQYFGPGTRLTVT.

In its sample, this clonotype was seen many times. J is TRBJ1-2 and V is TRBV10-3; TRBD1 matches 7 bases. With 5 bases clipped from V and 3 bases from J, the junction kept 3 bases outside the gene matches. The CDR3 is made up of 13 amino acids. Germline lookup yields CDR1 ENHRY and CDR2 SYGVKD. The CDR3 sequence is CAISKGQDYGYTF. The CDR3 coding sequence is TGTGCCATCAGTAAAGGACAGGACTATGGCTACACCTTC.

The V and J genes are TRBV12-5 and TRBJ1-1, with no clear D. The ends were cut back, 4 bases at V and 10 bases at J, with 4 bases in the middle. CDR3 length equals 9 residues. The germline V gene has CDR1 LGHNT and CDR2 FRNRAP. CDR3 in amino acids: CASGSPAFF. DNA of the CDR3: TGTGCTAGTGGTTCGCCAGCTTTCTTT.

In this sample, this clonotype turned up many times. The chain links TRBV10-1 to TRBJ2-7, with TRBD1 matching over 7 bases. This CDR3 region has 14 residues. Trimming cost V 2 bases and J 2 bases; bases outside gene matches: 3. Germline V gene sequence: CDR1 WNHNN, CDR2 SYGVQD (reference sequence). In DNA, the CDR3 is TGCGCCAGCAGTGAGCGGGACAGCCCCTACGAGCAGTACTTC. It codes for CASSERDSPYEQYF.

This clonotype was seen ten or more times. CDR3 sequence: CASSIDRGQTEAFF. The CDR3 DNA is TGTGCCAGTAGTATTGATCGGGGACAGACTGAAGCTTTCTTT. The rearrangement uses TRBV19 and TRBJ1-1, with TRBD1 identical over 7 bases. Germline V gives CDR1 LNHDA, CDR2 SQIVND (reference sequence). This CDR3 comprises 14 residues. The J segment lost 5 bases and the V segment lost 3 bases, leaving 6 bases of the junction unmatched.

This clonotype turned up a few times. V usage is TRBV28 and J usage is TRBJ1-1; 7 bases are a match to TRBD1. In germline, CDR1 is MDHEN, CDR2 SYDVKM. The CDR3 has 15 amino acids. V trimming: 0 bases; J trimming: 5 bases; junction bases outside the gene matches: 6. CDR3 sequence reads: CASSLWEGAQTEAFF. The CDR3 DNA follows: TGTGCCAGCAGTTTATGGGAGGGGGCGCAGACTGAAGCTTTCTTT.